The present T cell receptor beta chain was sequenced within a study of identical twins. TCRdb recomputed calls from the 5' RACE reads with MiXCR, one row per CDR3 protein. The data show approximately 700,000 distinct CDR3 sequences, 18% seen once. The CDR3 spans 14 residues. The germline V gene encodes CDR1 WNHNN and CDR2 SYGVQD (reference sequence). V lost 5 bases to trimming and J lost 5 bases; unmatched junction nucleotides: 7. Study-wide points: Out-of-frame TCR alpha sharing in monozygotic twins exceeded recombination model predictions.

This clonotype was seen only a few times. What it recognizes is unknown. These data were likewise used in another study, on T cells expressing NK-cell markers. This second study says: In a handful of donors, dominant clonotypes made up about 25-65% of CD3+CD56-NKG2C+ cells.

Sequencing was performed on PBMCs. The receptor was isolated from a woman younger than 30 in good health. The rearrangement uses TRBV10-1 and TRBJ2-5, with 8 nucleotides matching TRBD1. CDR3 sequence (DNA): TGCGCCAGCAGTAAGGACAGGGCAAGGGAGACCCAGTACTTC. It codes for CASSKDRARETQYF.